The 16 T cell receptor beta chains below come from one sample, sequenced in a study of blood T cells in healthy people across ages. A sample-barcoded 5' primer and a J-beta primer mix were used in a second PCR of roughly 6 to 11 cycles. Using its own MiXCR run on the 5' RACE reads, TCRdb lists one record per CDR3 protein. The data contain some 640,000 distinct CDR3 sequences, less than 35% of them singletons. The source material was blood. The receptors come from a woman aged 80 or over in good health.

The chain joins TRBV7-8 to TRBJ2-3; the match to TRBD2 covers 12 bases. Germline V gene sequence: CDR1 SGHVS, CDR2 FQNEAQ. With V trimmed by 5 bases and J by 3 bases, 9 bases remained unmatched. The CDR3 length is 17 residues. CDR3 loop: CASSPGLAGSRTDTQYF. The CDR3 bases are TGTGCCAGCAGCCCAGGACTAGCGGGGTCTCGAACAGATACGCAGTATTTT.

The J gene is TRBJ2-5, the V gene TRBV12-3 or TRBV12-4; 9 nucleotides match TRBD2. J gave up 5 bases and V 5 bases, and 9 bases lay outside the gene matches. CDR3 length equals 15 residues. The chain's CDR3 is CASSRAGGRWETQYF. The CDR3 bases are TGTGCCAGCAGTCGGGCGGGGGGGAGATGGGAGACCCAGTACTTC.

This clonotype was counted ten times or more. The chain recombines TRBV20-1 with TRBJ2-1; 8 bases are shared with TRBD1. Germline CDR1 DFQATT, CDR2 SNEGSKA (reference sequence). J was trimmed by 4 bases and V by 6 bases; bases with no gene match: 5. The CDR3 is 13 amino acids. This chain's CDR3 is CSARTGSYNEQFF. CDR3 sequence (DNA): TGCAGTGCCCGGACAGGGTCATACAATGAGCAGTTCTTC.

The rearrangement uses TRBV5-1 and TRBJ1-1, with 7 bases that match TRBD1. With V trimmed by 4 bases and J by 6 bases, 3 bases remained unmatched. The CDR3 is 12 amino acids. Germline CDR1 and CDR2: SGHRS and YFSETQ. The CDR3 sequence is CASSMQGAEAFF. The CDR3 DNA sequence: TGCGCCAGCAGCATGCAGGGGGCTGAAGCTTTCTTT.

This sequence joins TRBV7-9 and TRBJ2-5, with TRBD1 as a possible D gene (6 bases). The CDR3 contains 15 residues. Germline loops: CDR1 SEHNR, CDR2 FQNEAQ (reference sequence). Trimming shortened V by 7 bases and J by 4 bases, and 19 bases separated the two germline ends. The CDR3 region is CASNYRESSPETQYF. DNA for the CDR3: TGTGCCAGCAACTACAGGGAGTCCAGTCCAGAGACCCAGTACTTC. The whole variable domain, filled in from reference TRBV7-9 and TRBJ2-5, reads DTGVSQNPRHKITKRGQNVTFRCDPISEHNRLYWYRQTLGQGPEFLTYFQNEAQLEKSRLLSDRFSAERPKGSFSTLEIQRTEQGDSAMYLCASNYRESSPETQYFGPGTRLLVL.

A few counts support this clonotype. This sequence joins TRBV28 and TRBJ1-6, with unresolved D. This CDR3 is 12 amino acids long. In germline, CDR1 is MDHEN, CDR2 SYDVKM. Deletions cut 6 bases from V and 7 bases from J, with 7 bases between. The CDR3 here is CASSSPNSPLHF. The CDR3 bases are TGTGCCAGCAGCTCCCCCAATTCACCCCTCCACTTT.

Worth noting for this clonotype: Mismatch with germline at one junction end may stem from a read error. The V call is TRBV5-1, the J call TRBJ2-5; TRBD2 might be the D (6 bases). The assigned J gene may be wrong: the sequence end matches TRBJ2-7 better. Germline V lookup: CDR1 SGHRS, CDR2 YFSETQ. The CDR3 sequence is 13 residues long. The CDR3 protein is CASRLGLSYEQYF. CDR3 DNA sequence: TGCGCCAGCAGGTTGGGACTGTCTTACGAGCAGTACTTC.

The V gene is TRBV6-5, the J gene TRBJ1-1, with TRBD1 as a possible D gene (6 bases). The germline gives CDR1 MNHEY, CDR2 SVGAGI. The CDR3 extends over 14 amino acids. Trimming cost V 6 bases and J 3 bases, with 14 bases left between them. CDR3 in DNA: TGTGCCAGCAGCCGGGACACCGGAGACACTGAAGCTTTCTTT. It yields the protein CASSRDTGDTEAFF.

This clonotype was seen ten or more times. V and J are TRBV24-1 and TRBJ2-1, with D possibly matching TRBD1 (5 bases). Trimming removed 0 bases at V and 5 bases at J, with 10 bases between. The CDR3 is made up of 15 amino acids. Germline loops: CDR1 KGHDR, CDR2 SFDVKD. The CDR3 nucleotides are TGTGCCACCAGTGATTTGATCGTGGGGCACAATGAGCAGTTCTTC. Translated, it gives CATSDLIVGHNEQFF.

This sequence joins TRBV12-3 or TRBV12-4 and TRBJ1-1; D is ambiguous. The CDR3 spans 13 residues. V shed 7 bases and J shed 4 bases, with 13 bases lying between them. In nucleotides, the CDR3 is TGTGCCAGCACCGCGTTCCTCGGCACTGAAGCTTTCTTT. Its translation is CASTAFLGTEAFF.

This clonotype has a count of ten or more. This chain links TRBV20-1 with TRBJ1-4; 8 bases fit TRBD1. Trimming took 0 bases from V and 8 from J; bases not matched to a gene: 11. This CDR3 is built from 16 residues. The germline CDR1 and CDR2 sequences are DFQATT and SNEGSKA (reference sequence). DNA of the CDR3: TGCAGTGCTAGAGATAGGGCAGGGGGCGCGGACGAAAAACTGTTTTTT. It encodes CSARDRAGGADEKLFF.

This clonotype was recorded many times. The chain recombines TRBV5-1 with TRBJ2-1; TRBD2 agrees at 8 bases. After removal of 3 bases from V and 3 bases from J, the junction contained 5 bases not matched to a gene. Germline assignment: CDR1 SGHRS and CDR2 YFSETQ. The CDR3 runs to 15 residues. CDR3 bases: TGCGCCAGCAGCTCGGGGGGGGGATTCTACAATGAGCAGTTCTTC. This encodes CASSSGGGFYNEQFF.

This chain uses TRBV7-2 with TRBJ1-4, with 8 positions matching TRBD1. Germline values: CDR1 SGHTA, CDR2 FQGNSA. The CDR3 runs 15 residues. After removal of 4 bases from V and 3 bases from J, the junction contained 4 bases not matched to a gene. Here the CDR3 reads CASSSQGAPNEKLFF. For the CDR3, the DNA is TGTGCCAGCAGCTCGCAGGGGGCGCCTAATGAAAAACTGTTTTTT. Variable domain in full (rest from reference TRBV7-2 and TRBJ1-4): GAGVSQSPSNKVTEKGKDVELRCDPISGHTALYWYRQSLGQGLEFLIYFQGNSAPDKSGLPSDRFSAERTGGSVSTLTIQRTQQEDSAVYLCASSSQGAPNEKLFFGSGTQLSVL.

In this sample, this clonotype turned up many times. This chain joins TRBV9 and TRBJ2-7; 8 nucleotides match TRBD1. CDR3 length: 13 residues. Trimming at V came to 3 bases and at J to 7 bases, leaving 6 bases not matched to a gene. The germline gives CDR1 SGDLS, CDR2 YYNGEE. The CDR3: CASSGFQGAEQYF. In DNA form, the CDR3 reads TGTGCCAGCAGCGGATTCCAGGGGGCTGAGCAGTACTTC.

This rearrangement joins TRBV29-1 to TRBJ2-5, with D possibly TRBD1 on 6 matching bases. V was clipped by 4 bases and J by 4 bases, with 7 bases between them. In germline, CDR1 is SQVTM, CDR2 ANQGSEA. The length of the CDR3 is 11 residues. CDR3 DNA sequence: TGCAGCGTTGTGACAGGAGAGACCCAGTACTTC. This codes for CSVVTGETQYF.

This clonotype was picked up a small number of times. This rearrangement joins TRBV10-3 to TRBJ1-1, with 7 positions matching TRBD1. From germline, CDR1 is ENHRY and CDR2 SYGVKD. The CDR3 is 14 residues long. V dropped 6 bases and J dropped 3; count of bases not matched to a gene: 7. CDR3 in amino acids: CAIRERDRDTEAFF. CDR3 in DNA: TGTGCCATCAGGGAGCGTGACAGGGACACTGAAGCTTTCTTT.